Sequencing of this T cell receptor (beta chain) was carried out in a study of cytomegalovirus exposure and HLA in healthy donors. Broader study findings: The study labeled 150 to 200 TCR beta chains cytomegalovirus-associated. There were reportedly fewer N-insertions in an Asian-associated ancestry cluster than the roughly 680-donor mean, in a later analysis.

CDR1 and CDR2 (germline): GTSNPN, SVGIG (reference sequence). The CDR3 loop spans 11 amino acids. The V gene end was trimmed by 8 bases and the J gene end by 4 bases; junction bases not matched to a gene: 4. Among the donors, all were healthy bone marrow donors. PCR used 60 Vbeta primers and 13 Jbeta primers. Only in-frame clones appear in the TCRdb table, and some are missing; sequencing was by immunoSEQ multiplex PCR. The sample yields some 110,000 clones, around 80% seen once. In the case of this clone: The antigen is not known.

The TCR comes from a woman between 25 and 40 years old in good health and CMV-seronegative. The material sequenced was PBMCs. V and J are TRBV30 and TRBJ2-7; 8 nucleotides align to TRBD1. The chain's CDR3 is CASGQGYEQYF. The CDR3 nucleotides read TGTGCCAGCGGACAGGGATACGAGCAGTACTTC.